This TCR beta chain was sequenced during a study of OX40 agonist ivuxolimab in advanced cancers. Here immunoSEQ multiplex PCR was the method, and the copy in TCRdb shows in-frame clones only, minus some. The sample records almost 90,000 clones, more than 75% being singletons. This CDR3 comprises 16 residues. Germline CDR1 SGHVS, CDR2 FNYEAQ. V trimming: 1 base; J trimming: 6 bases; junction bases outside the gene matches: 9. Source: CD4+ or CD8+ T cells sorted from blood, taken in a trial of the OX40 agonist ivuxolimab. This chain joins TRBV7-6 and TRBJ2-1; 7 nucleotides line up with TRBD2. This receptor was obtained from an adult with an advanced solid tumor such as melanoma, head and neck, liver or kidney cancer. The DNA of the CDR3 is TGTGCCAGCAGCTTAGGAGGTGCGGGGGATGGCAATGAGCAGTTCTTC. Its translation: CASSLGGAGDGNEQFF. Based on the CDR3 plus reference TRBV7-6 and TRBJ2-1, the full variable domain is GAGVSQSPRYKVTKRGQDVALRCDPISGHVSLYWYRQALGQGPEFLTYFNYEAQQDKSGLPNDRFSAERPEGSISTLTIQRTEQRDSAMYRCASSLGGAGDGNEQFFGPGTRLTVL.